This T cell receptor beta chain was profiled in a study of blood T cells in healthy people across ages. For the study at large: About one barcoded TCR beta cDNA was captured per two T cells. Study-level results: Donor CMV infection status was unknown, possibly confounding age-related changes in expanded clonotypes.

Every participating donor contributed roughly 11 milliliters of peripheral blood through a draw. Trimming took off 4 bases at V and 1 base at J, with 11 bases between the two ends. The germline V gene encodes CDR1 SGHDT and CDR2 YYEEEE. This CDR3 region has 14 residues. Comments on this clonotype: Its cognate antigen is unknown.

Through a sample-barcoded 5' primer and a J-beta primer mix, a second PCR was run for roughly 7 to 12 cycles. Every sample gave at least 2.5 million paired-end reads containing CDR3. One entry per CDR3 protein, called by TCRdb with MiXCR from the 5' RACE reads. This table holds around 800,000 distinct CDR3 sequences, less than 70% found once. J is TRBJ2-5 and V is TRBV5-6; unclear D gene. This TCR was sampled from a man of 80 years or more in good health. Sequences were obtained from blood. CDR3 nucleotide sequence: TGTGCCAGCAGCCCCCGTGGGCTCCAAGAGACCCAGTACTTC. Amino acid sequence: CASSPRGLQETQYF.